These 32 T cell receptor beta chains were all obtained from the same sample, sequenced in a study of OX40 agonist ivuxolimab in advanced cancers. Repertoires were generated with immunoSEQ multiplex PCR, while TCRdb's copy carries only in-frame clones and drops some. The sample records 65,000 to 80,000 clones, 70% to 90% being singletons. The sequencing used CD4+ or CD8+ T cells sorted from blood, collected in a trial of the OX40 agonist ivuxolimab. These receptors originate from an adult with an advanced solid tumor such as melanoma, head and neck, liver or kidney cancer.

The chain links TRBV27 to TRBJ1-4; 8 bases are shared with TRBD1. Looked up from germline, CDR1 is MNHEY and CDR2 is SMNVEV (reference sequence). The V gene end was trimmed by 6 bases and the J gene end by 5 bases; junction bases not matched to a gene: 5. The CDR3 runs 14 residues. The CDR3: CASRRDRINEKLFF. In DNA, the CDR3 is TGTGCCAGCAGGAGGGACAGGATAAATGAAAAACTGTTTTTT.

This sequence joins TRBV28 and TRBJ1-1; tentative D call: TRBD1 (5 bases). With 6 bases removed from V and 1 base from J, the gap between germline ends came to 12 bases. Per the germline V gene, CDR1 is MDHEN and CDR2 is SYDVKM. The CDR3 totals 14 residues. The CDR3 region has the DNA TGTGCCAGCAGAAATCAGGGAAGGAACACTGAAGCTTTCTTT. It codes for CASRNQGRNTEAFF.

The rearrangement uses TRBV11-2 and TRBJ2-1, with unresolved D. CDR3 length: 14 amino acids. Germline loops: CDR1 SGHAT, CDR2 FQNNGV. Trimming removed 1 base from V and 5 bases from J, with 9 bases in between. CDR3 amino acids: CASSLALSNNEQFF. CDR3 DNA: TGTGCCAGCAGCTTAGCTCTTAGCAACAATGAGCAGTTCTTC. Complete variable domain (other parts from reference TRBV11-2 and TRBJ2-1): EAGVAQSPRYKIIEKRQSVAFWCNPISGHATLYWYQQILGQGPKLLIQFQNNGVVDDSQLPKDRFSAERLKGVDSTLKIQPAKLEDSAVYLCASSLALSNNEQFFGPGTRLTVL.

With regard to this clone: A read error may produce the germline difference seen at one junction end. The CDR3 protein is CASSYLGTGGEKLFF. CDR3 DNA: TGTGCCAGCAGTTACTTAGGGACAGGGGGTGAAAAATTGTTTTTT. The chain links TRBV6-6 to TRBJ1-4; the match to TRBD1 covers 11 bases. CDR1 MNHNY and CDR2 SVGAGI come from the germline V gene (reference sequence). The CDR3 runs 15 residues.

The V and J genes are TRBV25-1 and TRBJ1-6; D is ambiguous. The CDR3 has 13 residues. V was cut by 0 bases and J by 12 bases, with 9 bases left in between. CDR1 is MGHDK and CDR2 is SYGVNS in the germline V gene. The CDR3 bases are TGTGCCAGCAGTGAATATTCCGGTGAACCCCTCCACTTT. This sequence encodes CASSEYSGEPLHF.

This rearrangement joins TRBV5-6 to TRBJ2-5; 7 positions match TRBD2. The V gene end was trimmed by 0 bases and the J gene end by 5 bases; junction bases not matched to a gene: 7. This CDR3 spans 15 amino acids. Germline V CDR1 and CDR2: SGHDT, YYEEEE. The CDR3 nucleotides are TGTGCCAGCAGCTTGGTTGCGGGAGAGTGGGAGACCCAGTACTTC. Protein: CASSLVAGEWETQYF.

Concerning this clone: The junction departs from the called germline gene at one end, perhaps through a read error. Other DNA sequences in the same sample also yield this CDR3. This rearrangement joins TRBV6-1 to TRBJ2-7; unclear D gene. CDR1 is MNHNS and CDR2 is SASEGT in the germline V gene. CDR3 length: 11 residues. CDR3 DNA: TGCGCCAGCAGAGTTAACTACGAGCAGTACTTC. Amino acids: CASRVNYEQYF.

The rearrangement joins TRBV2 to TRBJ1-2; no reliable D call. The CDR3 has 17 residues. The V gene lost 7 bases and the J gene lost 0 bases, with 21 bases spanning the gap. The germline V gene has CDR1 SNHLY and CDR2 FYNNEI. The CDR3 nucleotides are TGTGCCAGCACTGGTTGGGGTCGGCCCCGAACTAACTATGGCTACACCTTC. This translates into CASTGWGRPRTNYGYTF.

The chain couples TRBV9 to TRBJ2-1, with 7 positions matching TRBD1. Germline-derived CDR1 and CDR2 are SGDLS and YYNGEE. The CDR3 totals 15 residues. The ends lost 3 bases at V and 0 bases at J; junction bases unmatched: 3. The CDR3 reads CASSGQGSSYNEQFF. CDR3 coding DNA: TGTGCCAGCAGCGGACAGGGCAGCTCCTACAATGAGCAGTTCTTC.

The rearrangement uses TRBV27 and TRBJ2-6; the D is unclear. Germline V gene lookup returns CDR1 MNHEY and CDR2 SMNVEV (reference sequence). The CDR3 spans 17 residues. Trimming took off 1 base at V and 0 bases at J, with 10 bases between the two ends. The CDR3 region has the DNA TGTGCCAGCAGTTTATTCGGGTACTACTCTGGGGCCAACGTCCTGACTTTC. Its translation: CASSLFGYYSGANVLTF.

To note about this clone: Other DNA sequences of this sample code for an identical CDR3. Written as DNA, the CDR3 is TGTGCTAGTGGTCCGGGACAGGGAAATGAAAAACTGTTTTTT. Its translation is CASGPGQGNEKLFF. This chain links TRBV12-5 with TRBJ1-4; 9 bases are a match to TRBD1. V shed 5 bases and J 5 bases; nucleotides not matched to a gene: 3. CDR1 and CDR2 (germline): LGHNT, FRNRAP. The CDR3 runs 14 residues.

The table lists this clone with a few counts. The V gene is TRBV7-9, the J gene TRBJ1-1; D gene unclear. CDR1 and CDR2 from the germline V gene are SEHNR and FQNEAQ (reference sequence). The CDR3 runs to 12 residues. V gave up 5 bases and J gave up 4 bases, with 8 bases separating them. CDR3 DNA: TGTGCCAGCAGCATCGAAAGCACTGAAGCTTTCTTT. Encoded protein: CASSIESTEAFF.

The V gene is TRBV9, the J gene TRBJ2-3; weak D call: TRBD1 (6 bases). The CDR3 is made up of 14 amino acids. The V gene lost 2 bases and the J gene lost 1 base, with 8 bases spanning the gap. Germline CDR1 and CDR2: SGDLS and YYNGEE. The CDR3 sequence: CASSVGAGTDTQYF. The CDR3 DNA reads as TGTGCCAGCAGCGTGGGGGCGGGCACAGATACGCAGTATTTT.

There are a few counts of this clone. The chain combines TRBV4-1 with TRBJ2-2; 7 nucleotides align to TRBD2. Looked up from germline, CDR1 is MGHRA and CDR2 is YSYEKL. This CDR3 has 16 amino acids. J gave up 3 bases and V 1 base, and 5 bases lay outside the gene matches. The CDR3 DNA reads as TGCGCCAGCAGCCAAGGGCGGGGAGGGGACACCGGGGAGCTGTTTTTT. Translation gives CASSQGRGGDTGELFF.

The chain couples TRBV15 to TRBJ1-4; unclear D gene. This CDR3 spans 12 amino acids. Germline CDR1 and CDR2: LNHNV and YYDKDF (reference sequence). Trimming left V 1 base short and J 5 bases short, with 2 bases between. The CDR3 DNA reads as TGTGCCACCAGCAGAGTGAATGAAAAACTGTTTTTT. Its protein is CATSRVNEKLFF.

The chain couples TRBV7-2 to TRBJ2-3; 7 bases align to TRBD2. CDR3 length: 16 residues. Trimming took 1 base from V and 4 from J; bases not matched to a gene: 8. Germline lookup yields CDR1 SGHTA and CDR2 FQGNSA. CDR3 sequence (DNA): TGTGCCAGCAGCTTAGTGGGACTACTCAGTCCAGATACGCAGTATTTT. As protein: CASSLVGLLSPDTQYF.

The J gene is TRBJ2-1, the V gene TRBV11-2; 11 nucleotides agree with TRBD1. The germline V gene has CDR1 SGHAT and CDR2 FQNNGV. With V trimmed by 7 bases and J by 7 bases, 9 bases remained unmatched. The CDR3 spans 15 residues. CDR3 DNA: TGTGCCAGCACCTTTCCGGGGACAGGGGGTAATGAGCAGTTCTTC. Translated: CASTFPGTGGNEQFF. The complete variable domain, with remaining parts taken from reference TRBV11-2 and TRBJ2-1, reads EAGVAQSPRYKIIEKRQSVAFWCNPISGHATLYWYQQILGQGPKLLIQFQNNGVVDDSQLPKDRFSAERLKGVDSTLKIQPAKLEDSAVYLCASTFPGTGGNEQFFGPGTRLTVL.

This chain links TRBV7-7 with TRBJ2-1; TRBD1 matches 9 bases. Germline assignment: CDR1 SSHAT and CDR2 FNYEAQ (reference sequence). The J segment lost 2 bases and the V segment lost 5 bases, leaving 4 bases of the junction unmatched. The CDR3 has 15 amino acids. DNA for the CDR3: TGTGCCAGCAGCCCGGGACAGGGACCCTACAATGAGCAGTTCTTC. Its translation: CASSPGQGPYNEQFF.

The chain carries TRBV19 and TRBJ1-2, with a possible D match to TRBD1 (5 bases). CDR1 is LNHDA, CDR2 SQIVND, per germline (reference sequence). The CDR3 runs 15 residues. V was cut by 2 bases and J by 5 bases, with 15 bases left in between. This chain's CDR3 is CASSIRGGARYGYTF. The DNA for the CDR3 is TGTGCCAGTAGTATAAGAGGTGGGGCCCGGTATGGCTACACCTTC. Supplemented by reference TRBV19 and TRBJ1-2, the full variable domain reads DGGITQSPKYLFRKEGQNVTLSCEQNLNHDAMYWYRQDPGQGLRLIYYSQIVNDFQKGDIAEGYSVSREKKESFPLTVTSAQKNPTAFYLCASSIRGGARYGYTFGSGTRLTVV.

The V call is TRBV5-6, the J call TRBJ2-5; TRBD2 matches at 8 bases. The CDR3 contains 14 residues. CDR1 is SGHDT, CDR2 YYEEEE, per germline. V was clipped by 4 bases and J by 1 base; unmatched bases: 3. The CDR3 here is CASSAGLAQETQYF. As DNA, the CDR3 is TGTGCCAGCAGCGCCGGACTAGCCCAAGAGACCCAGTACTTC.

The chain carries TRBV7-2 and TRBJ2-1; TRBD2 agrees at 7 bases. Trimming at V came to 1 base and at J to 7 bases, leaving 4 bases not matched to a gene. Germline CDR1 and CDR2: SGHTA and FQGNSA. This CDR3 contains 14 residues. CDR3 sequence reads: CASSLESGLNEQFF. CDR3 coding DNA: TGTGCCAGCAGCTTAGAATCGGGACTAAATGAGCAGTTCTTC.

The J gene is TRBJ1-5, the V gene TRBV2; 7 bases are a match to TRBD1. Germline V gene sequence: CDR1 SNHLY, CDR2 FYNNEI. The CDR3 loop spans 14 amino acids. J was trimmed by 6 bases and V by 2 bases; bases with no gene match: 4. The DNA for the CDR3 is TGTGCCAGCAGTGAAACAGGGGTCGGTCAGCCCCAGCATTTT. Protein: CASSETGVGQPQHF.

The chain combines TRBV10-1 with TRBJ2-1; 11 bases agree with TRBD2. The germline CDR1 and CDR2 sequences are WNHNN and SYGVQD (reference sequence). The V segment lost 2 bases and the J segment 8 bases; nucleotides outside the gene matches: 8. The CDR3 is made up of 16 amino acids. Written as DNA, the CDR3 is TGCGCCAGCAGTGAGGGGACTAGCGGACAGCTCGATGAGCAGTTCTTC. It is translated as CASSEGTSGQLDEQFF.

The chain carries TRBV15 and TRBJ2-7; tentatively, D is TRBD1 or TRBD2 (5 bases each). Between the trimmed V and J ends, which lost 0 bases and 1 base, there was a span of 10 bases. The CDR3 totals 15 residues. The germline V gene encodes CDR1 LNHNV and CDR2 YYDKDF (reference sequence). CDR3 protein: CATSRDEGLSYEQYF. CDR3 in DNA: TGTGCCACCAGCAGAGACGAGGGGCTATCCTACGAGCAGTACTTC. The entire variable domain, with the rest obtained from reference TRBV15 and TRBJ2-7, is as follows: DAMVIQNPRYQVTQFGKPVTLSCSQTLNHNVMYWYQQKSSQAPKLLFHYYDKDFNNEADTPDNFQSRRPNTSFCFLDIRSPGLGDTAMYLCATSRDEGLSYEQYFGPGTRLTVT.

This sequence joins TRBV11-2 and TRBJ2-1; 8 bases fit TRBD2. This CDR3 contains 15 residues. Germline CDR1 reads SGHAT; CDR2 reads FQNNGV. J lost 7 bases, V lost 3 bases, and 8 bases had no gene match. The CDR3 DNA follows: TGTGCCAGCAGCTTTAGCGGGACCGAAGAAAATGAGCAGTTCTTC. It yields the protein CASSFSGTEENEQFF.

This clone was detected only once. The chain couples TRBV19 to TRBJ1-1; 7 bases line up with TRBD1. Germline CDR1 reads LNHDA; CDR2 reads SQIVND (reference sequence). The CDR3 sequence is 15 residues long. V was pared by 5 bases and J by 1 base, with 7 bases of the junction left unmatched. The CDR3 DNA sequence: TGTGCCAGTAGTTTAACAGGGGCTGGGAACACTGAAGCTTTCTTT. This translates into CASSLTGAGNTEAFF.

The chain recombines TRBV7-9 with TRBJ2-7; 7 bases agree with TRBD1. The germline CDR1 and CDR2 sequences are SEHNR and FQNEAQ (reference sequence). This CDR3 region has 14 residues. The J segment lost 4 bases and the V segment lost 3 bases, leaving 6 bases of the junction unmatched. The CDR3 here is CASSFTGTDYEQYF. In DNA, the CDR3 is TGTGCCAGCAGCTTTACCGGGACAGATTACGAGCAGTACTTC.

The chain employs TRBV10-2 and TRBJ1-2, with TRBD1 identical over 8 bases. The CDR3 is 15 amino acids. Germline values: CDR1 WSHSY, CDR2 SAAADI. The ends lost 2 bases at V and 2 bases at J; junction bases unmatched: 4. The DNA of the CDR3 is TGCGCCAGCAGTGAGGGACAGGGTGGGAACTATGGCTACACCTTC. It yields the protein CASSEGQGGNYGYTF.

In its sample, this clone was seen once. The V call is TRBV7-2, the J call TRBJ2-3; 9 positions match TRBD2. V dropped 8 bases and J dropped 5; count of bases not matched to a gene: 8. Germline loops: CDR1 SGHTA, CDR2 FQGNSA. This CDR3 has 14 residues. CDR3 in amino acids: CASSKQLAGDTQYF. CDR3 nucleotide sequence: TGTGCCAGCTCCAAACAACTAGCGGGAGATACGCAGTATTTT.

The table lists this clone with a count of one. The genes are TRBV12-1 and TRBJ2-2; the table's D call, TRBD2, was not checked against the DNA. TRBV12-1 is marked as a pseudogene. This CDR3 is 16 amino acids long. CDR3 sequence: CASTSSGGGNTGELFF. CDR3 in DNA: TGTGCCAGCACCTCATCGGGCGGGGGGAACACCGGGGAGCTGTTTTTT.

The genes are TRBV7-9 and TRBJ2-1; D possibly corresponds to TRBD1 (6 bases). This CDR3 spans 14 amino acids. The germline V gene has CDR1 SEHNR and CDR2 FQNEAQ (reference sequence). V lost 5 bases, J lost 3 bases, and 11 bases lay in between. CDR3 residues: CASSPRTDYNEQFF. The CDR3 coding sequence is TGTGCCAGCAGCCCCCGGACAGACTACAATGAGCAGTTCTTC.

The chain recombines TRBV5-1 with TRBJ2-1; D might be TRBD2 (7 bases). CDR1 SGHRS and CDR2 YFSETQ come from the germline V gene. V lost 5 bases and J 7 bases, leaving 25 bases between the germline ends. CDR3 length: 17 residues. For the CDR3, the DNA is TGCGCCAGCAGTTTGACCCTTCCTAGCGGAGGGGGGAATGAGCAGTTCTTC. Translation: CASSLTLPSGGGNEQFF. The full variable domain, completed using reference TRBV5-1 and TRBJ2-1, is KAGVTQTPRYLIKTRGQQVTLSCSPISGHRSVSWYQQTPGQGLQFLFEYFSETQRNKGNFPGRFSGRQFSNSRSEMNVSTLELGDSALYLCASSLTLPSGGGNEQFFGPGTRLTVL.